This T cell receptor beta chain stems from a study of T cell clonotyping in hematopoietic cell transplantation. V was trimmed by 2 bases and J by 4 bases, leaving 7 bases between them. Germline assignment: CDR1 SGHDT and CDR2 YYEEEE. The CDR3 contains 14 residues. Assay: immunoSEQ multiplex PCR; the TCRdb copy retains only in-frame clones and omits some. The sample consists of about 16,000 clones, roughly 88% of them appearing once. The sequenced sample was peripheral blood mononuclear cells. V and J are TRBV5-6 and TRBJ2-6; D gene unclear. This sequence originates from a middle-aged man in good health. Some clones in this sample may be carry-over from other donors' samples. The CDR3 protein is CASSLTTGANVLTF. The CDR3 DNA is TGTGCCAGCAGCTTAACAACCGGGGCCAACGTCCTGACTTTC.